This is a list of T cell receptor beta chains from one sample in a study of OX40 agonist ivuxolimab in advanced cancers. Profiled with immunoSEQ multiplex PCR; TCRdb holds only in-frame clones, not every one. The table shows approximately 47,000 clones, with approximately 91% occurring only once. Sequencing used CD4+ or CD8+ T cells sorted from blood, obtained in a trial of the OX40 agonist ivuxolimab. The origin of the receptors is an adult with an advanced solid tumor such as melanoma, head and neck, liver or kidney cancer. Both conserved end residues are part of each CDR3. D genes are given only for firm matches. Only some rows state a clone size, as once, few, many or a class for expanded clones.

v_gene: TRBV7-9; d_gene: TRBD1; abundance: few; j_gene: TRBJ1-1; CDR3aa: CASSPRDRSDTEAFF; CDR3nt: TGTGCCAGCAGCCCCCGGGACAGGTCTGACACTGAAGCTTTCTTT
v_gene: TRBV7-9; d_gene: NA; abundance: NA; j_gene: TRBJ1-2; CDR3aa: CASSLEGAGVHGYTF; CDR3nt: TGTGCCAGCAGCTTAGAGGGAGCAGGGGTCCATGGCTACACCTTC
v_gene: TRBV27; d_gene: NA; abundance: NA; j_gene: TRBJ1-1; CDR3aa: CASGEQGLNTEAFF; CDR3nt: TGTGCCAGTGGGGAACAGGGACTGAACACTGAAGCTTTCTTT
v_gene: TRBV6-5; d_gene: NA; abundance: NA; j_gene: TRBJ1-6; CDR3aa: CASRQLNSPLHF; CDR3nt: TGTGCCAGCAGGCAGCTTAATTCACCCCTCCACTTT
v_gene: TRBV4-1; d_gene: NA; abundance: NA; j_gene: TRBJ1-5; CDR3aa: CASSQEWQRNSNQPQHF; CDR3nt: TGCGCCAGCAGCCAAGAGTGGCAGCGGAATAGCAATCAGCCCCAGCATTTT
v_gene: TRBV7-2; d_gene: NA; abundance: NA; j_gene: TRBJ1-4; CDR3aa: CASSPINRGVTEKLFF; CDR3nt: TGTGCCAGCAGCCCGATCAATAGGGGCGTGACTGAAAAACTGTTTTTT
v_gene: TRBV9; d_gene: NA; abundance: NA; j_gene: TRBJ1-2; CDR3aa: CASSEGVPDANYGYTF; CDR3nt: TGTGCCAGCAGTGAAGGGGTCCCGGATGCTAACTATGGCTACACCTTC
v_gene: TRBV27; d_gene: TRBD1; abundance: NA; j_gene: TRBJ2-7; CDR3aa: CASSLTGVDEQYF; CDR3nt: TGTGCCAGCAGTTTAACAGGGGTAGACGAGCAGTACTTC
v_gene: TRBV5-1; d_gene: NA; abundance: NA; j_gene: TRBJ1-1; CDR3aa: CASSFSGNTEAFF; CDR3nt: TGCGCCAGCAGCTTCTCGGGGAACACTGAAGCTTTCTTT
v_gene: TRBV30; d_gene: NA; abundance: NA; j_gene: TRBJ1-6; CDR3aa: CAWSDGLPPPLHF; CDR3nt: TGTGCCTGGAGTGATGGACTTCCCCCACCCCTCCACTTT
v_gene: TRBV6-5; d_gene: NA; abundance: once; j_gene: TRBJ1-3; CDR3aa: CASSYKGAGNTIYF; CDR3nt: TGTGCCAGCAGTTACAAGGGGGCTGGAAACACCATATATTTT
v_gene: TRBV5-5; d_gene: NA; abundance: NA; j_gene: TRBJ2-1; CDR3aa: CASSSDRISYNEQFF; CDR3nt: TGTGCCAGCAGCTCCGATAGGATCTCCTACAATGAGCAGTTCTTC
v_gene: TRBV27; d_gene: NA; abundance: NA; j_gene: TRBJ1-5; CDR3aa: CASSSMDGDQPQHF; CDR3nt: TGTGCCAGCAGTTCTATGGACGGTGATCAGCCCCAGCATTTT
v_gene: TRBV2; d_gene: NA; abundance: NA; j_gene: TRBJ1-1; CDR3aa: CASSISYVEAFF; CDR3nt: TGTGCCAGCTCTATATCTTACGTCGAAGCTTTCTTT
v_gene: TRBV7-3; d_gene: TRBD1; abundance: NA; j_gene: TRBJ2-2; CDR3aa: CASSNPGTGGFGELFF; CDR3nt: TGTGCCAGCAGTAACCCCGGGACAGGGGGCTTCGGGGAGCTGTTTTTT
v_gene: TRBV4-2; d_gene: TRBD1; abundance: NA; j_gene: TRBJ1-3; CDR3aa: CASSQDQGAAGNTIYF; CDR3nt: TGTGCCAGCAGCCAAGATCAGGGGGCGGCTGGAAACACCATATATTTT
v_gene: TRBV2; d_gene: NA; abundance: NA; j_gene: TRBJ2-2; CDR3aa: CASSEGIIPGELFF; CDR3nt: TGTGCCAGCAGTGAAGGGATTATCCCCGGGGAGCTGTTTTTT
v_gene: TRBV30; d_gene: TRBD1; abundance: NA; j_gene: TRBJ1-1; CDR3aa: CAWGQGLNTEAFF; CDR3nt: TGTGCCTGGGGACAGGGTTTGAACACTGAAGCTTTCTTT
v_gene: TRBV4-1; d_gene: NA; abundance: NA; j_gene: TRBJ1-1; CDR3aa: CASSQDTETEAFF; CDR3nt: TGCGCCAGCAGCCAAGATACGGAGACTGAAGCTTTCTTT
v_gene: TRBV5-1; d_gene: NA; abundance: once; j_gene: TRBJ1-2; CDR3aa: CASSLEGIPNYGYTF; CDR3nt: TGCGCCAGCAGCTTGGAGGGGATTCCTAACTATGGCTACACCTTC
v_gene: TRBV29-1; d_gene: TRBD1; abundance: NA; j_gene: TRBJ1-1; CDR3aa: CSGTSDREHTEAFF; CDR3nt: TGCAGCGGGACCTCGGACAGGGAGCACACTGAAGCTTTCTTT
v_gene: TRBV5-4; d_gene: TRBD2; abundance: once; j_gene: TRBJ2-7; CDR3aa: CASSLGTGGAYEQYF; CDR3nt: TGTGCCAGCAGCTTGGGGACGGGGGGGGCCTACGAGCAGTACTTC
v_gene: TRBV19; d_gene: NA; abundance: NA; j_gene: TRBJ1-1; CDR3aa: CASSIGGAEAFF; CDR3nt: TGTGCCAGTAGTATTGGCGGAGCTGAAGCTTTCTTT
v_gene: TRBV19; d_gene: TRBD1; abundance: NA; j_gene: TRBJ1-4; CDR3aa: CASRTLTGGAEKLFF; CDR3nt: TGTGCCAGTCGGACTTTGACAGGGGGAGCGGAAAAACTGTTTTTT